This is a list of T cell receptor beta chains from one sample in a study of control samples from healthy donors and cancer patients. TCRdb's copy holds only in-frame clones and misses some; the assay was immunoSEQ multiplex PCR. The sample shows 130,000 or so clones, around 90% of them seen only once. The specimen sequenced was blood. The receptors here all came from a man aged 18-30 years in good health. CDR3s include the opening cysteine and the closing phenylalanine or tryptophan. D genes are given only for firm matches.

D,V,J,CDR3,DNA
.,TRBV5-5,TRBJ1-6,CASSLAVTAASPLHF,TGTGCCAGCAGCTTGGCCGTAACGGCAGCTTCACCCCTCCACTTT
TRBD2,TRBV13,TRBJ2-2,CASSLGVAGGLTGELFF,TGTGCCAGCAGCTTAGGTGTGGCGGGGGGTCTCACCGGGGAGCTGTTTTTT
.,TRBV27,TRBJ1-1,CASSYVNRGDTEAFF,TGTGCCAGCAGTTACGTAAATAGGGGAGACACTGAAGCTTTCTTT
.,TRBV28,TRBJ1-5,CASSSSGVNQPQHF,TGTGCCAGCAGTTCCTCAGGGGTCAATCAGCCCCAGCATTTT
TRBD1,TRBV6-6,TRBJ2-2,CASSNRGDTGELFF,TGTGCCAGCAGCAACAGGGGAGACACCGGGGAGCTGTTTTTT
TRBD1,TRBV13,TRBJ2-7,CASSLVGTGGNEQYF,TGTGCCAGCAGCTTAGTTGGGACAGGGGGCAACGAGCAGTACTTC
TRBD1,TRBV7-3,TRBJ2-1,CASSPGTGIGEVDEQFF,TGTGCCAGCAGCCCGGGGACAGGTATTGGGGAAGTGGATGAGCAGTTCTTC
.,TRBV7-2,TRBJ2-3,CASSLATYDTQYF,TGTGCCAGCAGCTTAGCGACATATGATACGCAGTATTTT
TRBD2,TRBV9,TRBJ2-3,CASSVASGGGTDTQYF,TGTGCCAGCAGCGTGGCTAGCGGGGGGGGCACAGATACGCAGTATTTT
TRBD1,TRBV19,TRBJ1-5,CASRRPGGGGQPQHF,TGTGCCAGTAGGCGTCCAGGGGGTGGGGGTCAGCCCCAGCATTTT
.,TRBV2,TRBJ2-1,CASGWALSNEQFF,TGTGCCAGCGGCTGGGCTTTGAGCAATGAGCAGTTCTTC
TRBD1,TRBV9,TRBJ1-5,CASSAPTGGGRNQPQHF,TGTGCCAGCAGCGCCCCCACAGGGGGAGGACGCAATCAGCCCCAGCATTTT
TRBD1,TRBV27,TRBJ2-3,CASRRDSYSTDTQYF,TGTGCCAGCAGGAGGGACAGCTACAGCACAGATACGCAGTATTTT
.,TRBV11-1,TRBJ1-1,CASSREVDTEAFF,TGTGCCAGCAGCCGGGAGGTAGACACTGAAGCTTTCTTT
TRBD1,TRBV3-1/TRBV3-2,TRBJ2-3,CASSQARTGYKYF,TGTGCCAGCAGCCAAGCCCGGACAGGGTATAAGTATTTT
.,TRBV19,TRBJ1-2,CASSIEGGYGYTF,TGTGCCAGTAGTATAGAGGGGGGCTATGGCTACACCTTC
.,TRBV18,TRBJ2-2,CASSPSVGTGELFF,TGTGCCAGCTCACCATCGGTTGGGACCGGGGAGCTGTTTTTT
TRBD1,TRBV6-5,TRBJ2-7,CASSRGTGPVVEQYF,TGTGCCAGCAGCCGAGGGACAGGGCCTGTCGTCGAGCAGTACTTC
.,TRBV7-6,TRBJ1-1,CASSPRWRQENTEAFF,TGTGCCAGCAGCCCAAGGTGGCGACAGGAGAACACTGAAGCTTTCTTT
TRBD1,TRBV5-1,TRBJ1-5,CASSWGQGGSPQHF,TGCGCCAGCAGCTGGGGACAGGGTGGTTCGCCCCAGCATTTT
.,TRBV27,TRBJ2-7,CASSLKEGYEQYF,TGTGCCAGCAGTCTCAAAGAGGGCTACGAGCAGTACTTC
TRBD2,TRBV2,TRBJ2-3,CASTVLAGATDTQYF,TGTGCCAGCACCGTACTAGCGGGGGCCACAGATACGCAGTATTTT
.,TRBV4-1,TRBJ2-2,CASSQGWGRIAHTGELFF,TGCGCCAGCAGCCAAGGGTGGGGCCGGATAGCACACACCGGGGAGCTGTTTTTT
.,TRBV6-1,TRBJ1-2,CASSEYNGYGYTF,TGTGCCAGCAGTGAATATAACGGCTATGGCTACACCTTC